This T cell receptor (beta chain) was sequenced during a study of vaccination and CD4 T cells after COVID-19. As for treatment: approximately nine-day PBMC culture with coronavirus spike peptide pools or control peptides (ViraFEST assay). ViraFEST expanded antigen-specific T cells with peptide pools, then sequenced TCRs. PBMCs were cultured at two million per well with around 10 IU/ml IL-2 and around 10 ug/ml peptide pools. An Oncomine TCR Beta short-read assay was used to sequence the DNA from cultured CD4+ T cells. In TCRdb, the PCR reads were re-called with MiXCR into one record per CDR3 protein. The table has under 25,000 distinct CDR3 sequences, 26% seen once. Germline trimming cut 5 bases from V and 2 bases from J; bases unmatched to any gene: 2. The CDR3 sequence is 16 residues long. Germline CDR1 is SEHNR and CDR2 is FQNEAQ (reference sequence). Notes on this clonotype: The antigen is not known.

V usage is TRBV7-9 and J usage is TRBJ2-6; 11 bases are shared with TRBD2. Sequencing input: cultured CD4+ T cells from blood. The clonotype originates from a human donor with COVID-19. The CDR3 region has the DNA TGTGCCAGCAGCCGTAGCGGGGGGGCTGGGGCCAACGTCCTGACTTTC. Its protein product is CASSRSGGAGANVLTF.